This T cell receptor beta chain originates from a study of shared clonotypes between healthy human individuals (TCRdb year 2020). Background on the whole study: The cohort comprised a couple of women and a few men aged 18 to 49 years. Between about 0.85 and 9.5 billion PBMCs per donor were obtained by leukapheresis. To increase sequencing depth and limit assay-specific biases, TCR repertoire library preparation and sequencing were carried out by different laboratories using diverse techniques. Blood TCR repertoires of about five healthy adults were deeply sequenced to estimate repertoire size and the extent of clonotype sharing between individuals. For each donor, CD4 naive and CD4 memory were each given three plates, CD8 naive was given two plates, and CD8 memory was given one plate. Broader findings and caveats from the paper: Compared with non-shared clonotypes, the clonotypes found in all four sorted-subset donors had higher generation probabilities. Estimated clonotype richness was generally larger for naive than for memory subsets. Only blood was sampled, and tissue TCR repertoires likely differ from those in blood. When a few donors were compared, the shared fraction of clonotypes was about 5.5% for naive CD4, more than 3% for naive CD8, more than 2% for memory CD4, and 0.3% to 0.5% for memory CD8. Because the study included only a small number of donors, the genetic and exposure-history diversity represented was limited. Incomplete sequencing was indicated by rarefaction of sorted-subset datasets, despite the large sequencing depth. Pairwise subsampling indicated that sequencing depth was expected to affect the degree of clonotype sharing among donors.

Healthy HIV-negative adults with no recently reported acute infections or vaccinations were included as donors. Every donor was a Caucasian adult residing in Nashville, Tennessee, USA. CD4+ T cells were enriched by magnetic negative selection, after which naive cells were positively selected on CD45RA and the negative fraction was taken as the memory subset. After blood collection by leukapheresis, PBMCs were isolated using Ficoll-Histopaque density gradient centrifugation and then cryopreserved in the vapor phase of liquid nitrogen. Purity and quantity of every magnetically sorted T cell population were checked by analytical flow cytometry. Genomic DNA was isolated from each sorted fraction and quantified by UV absorbance on a Nanodrop 2000c. Using the deep immunoSEQ assay, TCR CDR3 regions were amplified from genomic DNA by multiplex PCR. For each cell subset, the extracted genomic DNA was distributed evenly across all wells of several immunoSEQ 96-well plates, and each plate served as one replicate. Each replicate PCR for sorted subsets received 200 ng genomic DNA, equal to tens of thousands of T cell genomes. Purified libraries were quantified with a Qubit 3.0 fluorometer, sized on a Bioanalyzer 2100, and re-quantified with the KAPA Library Quantification kit. A separate single-read 150-cycle Illumina NextSeq 550 flow cell was used to sequence each immunoSEQ 96-well plate. Turning to the authors' computational methods: The immunoSEQ output contained only junctional sequences without quality scores, so filtering could not match that applied to full-length reads. Sequences were annotated with PyIR, a Python wrapper for IgBLAST v1.9, and V/J genes and CDR3 were assigned using IMGT germline references. Reads with weak V/J assignments (E-value above 1e-6), missing CDR3, stop codons, out-of-frame junctions, or ambiguous translated residues were removed. V3J clonotypes were defined as sequences sharing an identical inferred V gene, J gene, and CDR3 amino acid sequence. Percentage overlap between repertoires was calculated by dividing the number of shared unique clonotypes by the size of the smaller repertoire. Repertoire richness was assessed with RTK rarefaction, the Chao1 estimator, and Recon v2.1 estimates of unobserved clonotypes. Generation probabilities for all TCRbeta clonotypes obtained by the gDNA method from a handful of donors were computed using OLGA. Drawn from immuneACCESS, this table holds only the in-frame rearrangements with V and J called that TCRdb kept. Clones are partly lost; checked studies trace under half to an unresolved V gene and leave the rest unexplained. The D gene and trimming were derived from the DNA, and the V and J assignments and clone size from that table. The sample profile shows about 960,000 clones; approximately 80% of them were found once. Together, the top ten hold over 1.3% of the sample.

Regarding this clone: The antigen it recognizes is unknown. Base-call qualities are not available, and no considerably larger clone is one nucleotide away.

Spanning cysteine to phenylalanine, the CDR3 consists of 15 amino acids. The retained sequence is limited to the CDR3, 45 bases, with the frame set at the first base. The germline V gene gives CDR1 as LGHNA and CDR2 as YNFKEQ. V loses 3 bases of germline sequence and J loses 4 bases, and the interval between the two ends is 13 bases. Recombination connected TRBV4-2 to TRBJ1-5; confidence is insufficient to name the D gene. The sequence derives from a man between 18 and 29 years old in good health. The sample was memory CD4+ T cells sorted from blood. The label giving this sample's cell subset or site can be read as: CD45RA-negative fraction. The sequence in DNA is TGTGCCAGCAGCCACGATGACTCGGGGAATCAGCCCCAGCATTTT. Translated, it reads CASSHDDSGNQPQHF.